This record concerns one T cell receptor beta chain sequence. This clonotype occurred many times. It has no known antigen specificity. Base qualities were left out, and no much larger clone turns up one base away. TCR beta CDR3 regions were amplified from RNA transcripts. The TCR CDR3 was subjected to a first round of RT-PCR using the HTBI primer set and the Qiagen OneStep RT-PCR kit. Libraries were constructed in a second round of multiplex PCR, after which size selection and purification were performed. Paired-end sequencing of the libraries was performed with 100 bp reads on an Illumina HiSeq2000. The authors' analysis ran thus. Raw data were processed with SOAPnuke, discarding reads with adapters, uncalled bases, mean Phred below 15, or no exact constant-primer or identifier match. COPE v1.2.5 was used to merge high-quality paired reads, and clonotypes were defined as unique nucleotide sequences. MiTCR v1.1 was used to align the clonotypes against IMGT TRBV, TRBD and TRBJ reference segments. The analysis included only V-J combinations with a frequency above 0.0001, which together covered around 99% of the repertoires. The TCS score was defined as F50 (clonal expansion) divided by E x V (chaos), with BLOSUM62-based TCRdist calculated between CDR3 peptides within each V-J. Welch's t-statistics and random forest reduced 514 V-J features to 13, which were used in a naive Bayes classifier (R e1071). TCRdb trimmed public reads at Q25 via fastp, called clones via MiXCR and kept in-frame beta chains. Merged by CDR3 protein, the rows form single entries marked with the most common genes and DNA. In this record, the V and J calls reflect TCRdb's handling and not the investigators' own analysis. The sample includes around 440,000 distinct CDR3 sequences, with approximately 14% observed a single time. The ten largest clonotypes hold around 7.3% of the sample.

The entry originates in a study of T cells in Graves' hyperthyroidism and ophthalmopathy (dated by TCRdb to the late 2010s). Background on the whole study: Peripheral blood samples were taken at initial diagnosis, before any treatment was given. After blood sampling, hyperthyroidism patients were treated with methimazole at a starting dose of 30 mg daily, and ophthalmopathy patients were treated with high-dose intravenous methylprednisolone. TCR Vbeta CDR3 sequencing of 130 to 150 peripheral blood samples (43 ophthalmopathy, 75 to 80 hyperthyroidism and roughly 17 progressor patients) is reported in the paper. For training and testing, the 100 or so patients in the discovery cohort were randomly divided in a 7:3 ratio. An independent validation cohort of around 19 hyperthyroidism patients and about 16 patients who later progressed to ophthalmopathy tested prospective prediction of ophthalmopathy. TCR V-J signatures able to tell the groups apart were searched for in a discovery cohort of 100 patients, of whom 40 to 45 had Graves' ophthalmopathy and around 56 had stable Graves' hyperthyroidism. In about six Graves' hyperthyroidism patients, the study also compared T-cell repertoires from thyroid tissue with T-cell repertoires from blood.

Graves' hyperthyroidism was defined as stable when no progression to ophthalmopathy occurred over 18 months of follow-up. Hyperthyroidism patients were aged 18 to 65 years and newly diagnosed, with disease duration of less than 2 months. The study excluded patients with uncontrolled infections, other autoimmune diseases, pregnancy or lactation. Clinical symptoms, serum thyroxine and TRAb, thyroid ultrasound, and orbital computed tomography formed the basis for the diagnoses. PBMCs were isolated from more than 8 ml of fresh peripheral blood by Ficoll-Paque density gradient centrifugation. Trizol reagent was used to extract total RNA, and RNA quality was then checked on an Agilent 2100 Bioanalyzer. Here is what the overall study found, with its caveats: No statistical method was used to fix the sample size in advance, and group allocation was not hidden from the investigators. Most expanded thyroid clonotypes (frequency above 0.001) were also found in blood, which suggests that blood repertoires may mirror thyroid immune responses. A 13 V-J signature model separated ophthalmopathy from stable hyperthyroidism, with 87.88% sensitivity and 81.08% specificity in cross-validation and 80%/75% in testing. In validation, progression to ophthalmopathy was predicted by the model with 65% to 71% sensitivity and 72.22% specificity, a median of approximately 6.5 months before onset.

This receptor was obtained from a woman between 18 and 29 years old with Graves' hyperthyroidism. The sequencing sample was made of blood.

The CDR3 region: CSVALGGASNQPQHF. The bases are TGCAGCGTTGCTCTGGGAGGTGCTAGCAATCAGCCCCAGCATTTT. The chain is encoded by TRBV29-1 joined to TRBJ1-5; no D gene is confidently identified. Reading the germline V gene gives CDR1 SQVTM and CDR2 ANQGSEA. V drops 4 bases and J drops 0 bases, leaving 13 bases in between. The CDR3, from cysteine to phenylalanine, totals 15 residues. Left in the record is the CDR3 DNA by itself, 45 bases read in frame from the first base.